This entry describes one T cell receptor beta chain. Its antigen remains unidentified. Specified time point: baseline pretreatment blood. Treatment indicated: 15 Gy SBRT to primary tumor, nephrectomy 4 weeks later. This specimen belongs to a study of radiation and T cells in renal cell carcinoma. The study, taken as a whole, reports: In blood, top tumor clones expanded by 2 weeks, shrinking by 4.

Measured with immunoSEQ multiplex PCR; TCRdb has only the in-frame clones, and not every one. The profile covers 150,000 or so clones, with roughly nine tenths appearing a single time and about 4.3% taken by the ten largest. The receptor was isolated from an older woman with renal cell carcinoma. Source: blood, taken from a patient whose treatment included radiotherapy and nephrectomy.

In DNA, the CDR3 is TGTGCCAGTAGTATAGATCCGAGGGCGGGCTATGGCTACACCTTC. Translation gives CASSIDPRAGYGYTF. V and J are TRBV19 and TRBJ1-2; D uncertain. The germline V gene has CDR1 LNHDA and CDR2 SQIVND (reference sequence). CDR3 size: 15 residues. The germline V and J ends were trimmed by 0 bases and 4 bases, with 12 bases remaining between them.